This TCR beta chain was recovered during a study of T cell responses to AZD1222 COVID-19 vaccine. Measured with immunoSEQ multiplex PCR; TCRdb has only the in-frame clones, and not every one. The table has more than 110,000 clones, around 90% seen once; the top ten hold about 5%. V lost 4 bases, J lost 9 bases, and 12 bases lay in between. CDR1 SGDLS and CDR2 YYNGEE come from the germline V gene. The CDR3 runs to 12 residues. Sequenced here: peripheral blood, sampled on day 0 of AZD1222 vaccination. This TCR was recovered from an adult in good health. The genes are TRBV9 and TRBJ2-3; no reliable D call. CDR3 bases: TGTGCCAGCAGCCCTATTCGGTCCACGCAGTATTTT. Translation gives CASSPIRSTQYF.